The 22 T cell receptor beta chains below all came from one sample that was sequenced in a study of breast tumors, draining lymph nodes, adjacent tissues (dated by TCRdb to 2016 to 2017). The method behind the library was multiplex PCR. The sequencer listed for this sample is Illumina HiSeq 2000. The public reads were run again by TCRdb, first through fastp at Q25 and then through MiXCR, and only productive beta chains were kept. Here each entry gathers all rows of one CDR3 protein and keeps the most common genes and DNA. The sample has 200,000 to 250,000 distinct CDR3 sequences on record, roughly a third of them singletons. Under 4.5% of the sample lies in the top ten. Lymph node samples were obtained from the axillary draining lymph nodes of breast cancer patients. Sequencing used axillary lymph node tissue. The receptors stem from a female donor with breast cancer. Some clones in this sample may be carry-over from other donors' samples.

This clonotype was observed many times. CDR3 in DNA: TGTGCCAGCAGCCGAGGGGGCGGGGAGCTGTTTTTT. Translating gives CASSRGGGELFF. V is TRBV11-3 and J is TRBJ2-2; tentatively, D is TRBD1 (6 bases). Germline assignment: CDR1 SGHNT and CDR2 YENEEA. Trimming cost V 5 bases and J 7 bases, with 8 bases left between them. The CDR3 extends over 12 amino acids.

This clonotype came up a few times. A read error is possible here, since a much larger clone lies one base away. The chain has TRBV11-2 and TRBJ2-7; weak D call: TRBD2 (7 bases). The CDR3 contains 16 residues. V was pared by 6 bases and J by 1 base, with 19 bases between. CDR1 SGHAT and CDR2 FQNNGV come from the germline V gene. CDR3 sequence (DNA): TGTGCCAGCAGGGGAGGGGGATTACCCGGATCCTACGAGCAGTACTTC. Translated, it gives CASRGGGLPGSYEQYF. Full variable domain (rest looked up from reference TRBV11-2 and TRBJ2-7): EAGVAQSPRYKIIEKRQSVAFWCNPISGHATLYWYQQILGQGPKLLIQFQNNGVVDDSQLPKDRFSAERLKGVDSTLKIQPAKLEDSAVYLCASRGGGLPGSYEQYFGPGTRLTVT.

About this clonotype itself: Being one base from a much bigger clone, this may be a read error. This sequence joins TRBV12-3 or TRBV12-4 and TRBJ2-3; 11 bases line up with TRBD2. V was clipped by 5 bases and J by 3 bases; unmatched bases: 7. This CDR3 region has 16 residues. CDR3 sequence reads: CASSLPSGGLTDTQYF. Here the CDR3 DNA reads TGTGCCAGCAGTCTGCCTAGCGGGGGGTTAACAGATACGCAGTATTTT.

This clonotype was counted at least ten times. The chain couples TRBV2 to TRBJ2-5; 9 positions match TRBD2. V lost 7 bases and J lost 5; bases outside the gene matches: 14. This CDR3 region has 16 residues. Looked up from germline, CDR1 is SNHLY and CDR2 is FYNNEI. CDR3 DNA: TGTGCCAGCACCGGAGGCCCAGCGGGGGGACAGGAGACCCAGTACTTC. Translating it yields CASTGGPAGGQETQYF.

This clonotype has a count of ten or more. The gene calls are TRBV9 and TRBJ1-5, with D hard to call. The CDR3 is made up of 18 amino acids. Germline V gene data show CDR1 as SGDLS and CDR2 as YYNGEE. Trimming took 0 bases from V and 0 from J, leaving 16 bases between them. The CDR3 DNA sequence: TGTGCCAGCAGCGTAGGTGTGGGAGGATTGGGTAGCAATCAGCCCCAGCATTTT. Translation: CASSVGVGGLGSNQPQHF.

This clonotype showed up many times. The chain employs TRBV12-3 or TRBV12-4 and TRBJ1-3; 8 bases match TRBD1. The CDR3 totals 14 residues. The J segment lost 4 bases and the V segment lost 6 bases, leaving 5 bases of the junction unmatched. CDR3 nucleotides: TGTGCCAGCAGATGGACAGGGAGAGGAAACACCATATATTTT. This sequence encodes CASRWTGRGNTIYF.

As to this clonotype: A much larger clone sits a single nucleotide away, making a read error possible. This chain uses TRBV20-1 with TRBJ2-5, with D perhaps matching TRBD2 (7 bases). The CDR3 sequence is 14 residues long. Per the germline V gene, CDR1 is DFQATT and CDR2 is SNEGSKA (reference sequence). CDR3 DNA: TGCAGTGCTAGAGATTCGGGGGGCCAAGCGACCCAGTACTTC. It codes for CSARDSGGQATQYF.

The table lists this clonotype with many counts. This chain uses TRBV7-8 with TRBJ1-3, with D hard to call. CDR1 is SGHVS, CDR2 FQNEAQ, per germline. V gave up 4 bases and J gave up 2 bases, with 9 bases separating them. The CDR3 is made up of 14 amino acids. CDR3 residues: CASSSEGTGNTIYF. CDR3 DNA: TGTGCCAGCAGCTCGGAGGGAACTGGAAACACCATATATTTT.

This sequence joins TRBV2 and TRBJ2-4; D possibly corresponds to TRBD2 (5 bases). Trimming removed 5 bases from V and 0 bases from J, with 20 bases in between. CDR1 is SNHLY, CDR2 FYNNEI, per germline. CDR3 length: 18 residues. Written as DNA, the CDR3 is TGTGCCAGCAGTCAAGAGGGTGGCGGGTCCGGAGCCAAAAACATTCAGTACTTC. It is translated as CASSQEGGGSGAKNIQYF.

This clonotype was detected a few times. V gene TRBV5-4 combines with J gene TRBJ2-1; 14 bases are a match to TRBD2. CDR1 and CDR2 (germline): SGHNT, YYREEE (reference sequence). The V segment lost 0 bases and the J segment 8 bases; nucleotides outside the gene matches: 7. The CDR3 sequence is 17 residues long. For the CDR3, the DNA is TGTGCCAGCAGCTTGGCCGGGACTAGCGGGGGTGTTGATGAGCAGTTCTTC. Translation: CASSLAGTSGGVDEQFF.

This clonotype was picked up a small number of times. The chain recombines TRBV7-6 with TRBJ1-1; D remains ambiguous. The germline V gene encodes CDR1 SGHVS and CDR2 FNYEAQ. CDR3 length equals 12 residues. Between the trimmed V and J ends, which lost 5 bases and 7 bases, there was a span of 11 bases. DNA of the CDR3: TGTGCCAGCAGCCGCATGGAGGATGAAGCTTTCTTT. Its translation is CASSRMEDEAFF.

A few counts support this clonotype. The chain is built from TRBV7-2 and TRBJ1-1; D is ambiguous. Between the trimmed V and J ends, which lost 5 bases and 0 bases, there was a span of 10 bases. The germline V gene encodes CDR1 SGHTA and CDR2 FQGNSA. This CDR3 has 14 amino acids. In DNA form, the CDR3 reads TGTGCCAGCAGCCCAAGACGGATGAACACTGAAGCTTTCTTT. The encoded protein is CASSPRRMNTEAFF. Full variable domain (outside the CDR3, taken from reference TRBV7-2 and TRBJ1-1): GAGVSQSPSNKVTEKGKDVELRCDPISGHTALYWYRQSLGQGLEFLIYFQGNSAPDKSGLPSDRFSAERTGGSVSTLTIQRTQQEDSAVYLCASSPRRMNTEAFFGQGTRLTVV.

This clonotype has just a few counts. The gene calls are TRBV28 and TRBJ1-3; no reliable D call. The ends were cut back, 4 bases at V and 2 bases at J, with 12 bases in the middle. The germline CDR1 and CDR2 sequences are MDHEN and SYDVKM. The CDR3 runs to 15 residues. Written as DNA, the CDR3 is TGTGCCAGCAGTTCCATCGACACCCCTGGAAACACCATATATTTT. This codes for CASSSIDTPGNTIYF.

In its sample, this clonotype was seen many times. The chain carries TRBV19 and TRBJ2-3; TRBD2 matches 8 bases. The CDR3 has 14 residues. V gave up 9 bases and J gave up 2 bases; unmatched junction bases: 7. Germline values: CDR1 LNHDA, CDR2 SQIVND (reference sequence). Written as DNA, the CDR3 is TGTGCCAGCGGACTAGCAGTTTCCACAGATACGCAGTATTTT. Translating gives CASGLAVSTDTQYF.

This clonotype was seen more than once but under ten times. This may be a read error, as it is one base from a much larger clone. The genes are TRBV11-2 and TRBJ2-2, with a weak D call TRBD2 (5 bases). The germline V gene encodes CDR1 SGHAT and CDR2 FQNNGV. Trimming took 2 bases from V and 4 from J, leaving 11 bases between them. CDR3 length: 15 amino acids. For the CDR3, the DNA is TGTGCCAGCAGCTTACTCGGGGTGACCACCGGGGAGCTGTTTTTT. Protein sequence: CASSLLGVTTGELFF.

This clonotype was seen once. The chain combines TRBV20-1 with TRBJ2-5, with 8 bases fitting TRBD2. V shed 2 bases, J shed 4 bases, and the junction held 6 bases outside the gene matches. CDR3 length equals 14 residues. Per germline, CDR1 DFQATT and CDR2 SNEGSKA (reference sequence). DNA of the CDR3: TGCAGTGCTAGACTCACGGGAGGGGGAGAGACCCAGTACTTC. This translates into CSARLTGGGETQYF.

The rearrangement links TRBV28 to TRBJ1-2; D remains unclear. This CDR3 has 12 amino acids. CDR1 MDHEN and CDR2 SYDVKM come from the germline V gene. Between the trimmed V and J ends, which lost 2 bases and 8 bases, there was a span of 9 bases. The CDR3 loop reads CASSLSLGGYTF. The CDR3 DNA reads TGTGCCAGCAGTTTAAGCCTCGGGGGCTACACCTTC.

Ten or more counts support this clonotype. V is TRBV20-1 and J is TRBJ1-4, with 9 bases identical to TRBD1. Germline values: CDR1 DFQATT, CDR2 SNEGSKA (reference sequence). CDR3 length: 15 residues. The V gene end was trimmed by 0 bases and the J gene end by 8 bases; junction bases not matched to a gene: 7. For the CDR3, the DNA is TGCAGTGCTAGAGATCAAACAGGGGGCGGAGAAAAACTGTTTTTT. It encodes CSARDQTGGGEKLFF.

The gene calls are TRBV28 and TRBJ1-3; 7 nucleotides match TRBD1. Germline CDR1 MDHEN, CDR2 SYDVKM. V lost 3 bases to trimming and J lost 1 base; unmatched junction nucleotides: 6. The CDR3 covers 16 residues. The CDR3 loop reads CASSLEQGFSGNTIYF. The DNA for the CDR3 is TGTGCCAGCAGTTTGGAACAGGGGTTTTCTGGAAACACCATATATTTT.

This clonotype was observed many times. V is TRBV3-1 and J is TRBJ2-7, with 8 bases identical to TRBD1. Trimming cost V 4 bases and J 6 bases; bases outside gene matches: 8. Germline-derived CDR1 and CDR2 are LGHDT and YNNKEL (reference sequence). The CDR3 has 14 amino acids. CDR3 protein: CASSPGQGLGEQYF. CDR3 in DNA: TGTGCCAGCAGCCCCGGACAGGGATTAGGCGAGCAGTACTTC.

At least ten counts were recorded for this clonotype. This chain links TRBV19 with TRBJ1-3; TRBD1 matches at 8 bases. Trimming took 9 bases from V and 0 from J; bases not matched to a gene: 7. This CDR3 comprises 15 residues. The germline CDR1 and CDR2 sequences are LNHDA and SQIVND (reference sequence). Here the CDR3 reads CASKGQDGSGNTIYF. For the CDR3, the DNA is TGTGCCAGCAAGGGACAGGACGGCTCTGGAAACACCATATATTTT.

This clonotype was seen ten or more times. The genes are TRBV12-5 and TRBJ1-5, with TRBD1 matching 7 bases. This CDR3 contains 14 residues. The J segment lost 10 bases and the V segment lost 3 bases, leaving 9 bases of the junction unmatched. Looked up from germline, CDR1 is LGHNT and CDR2 is FRNRAP. CDR3 bases: TGTGCTAGTGGTTTTGGGGACAGCGGCTCTCCCCAGCATTTT. Its translation: CASGFGDSGSPQHF.